This T cell receptor beta chain was sequenced for a study of blood T cell repertoires in COVID-19. Study at large: Both acute and convalescent COVID-19 samples were obtained from the United States, Italy and Spain. T cells, B-cell-depleted T cells, or PBMCs provided the cDNA or gDNA that served as material.

Authors' analysis steps: Nucleated cell counts were estimated from reference gene primer amplification. This table comes from immunoSEQ multiplex PCR, and its TCRdb copy is limited to in-frame clones, with some not included. That table supplies the V and J calls and clone size; D and trimming were determined from the DNA. The profile shows 150,000 to 180,000 clones, more than 65% of them singletons. Germline V lookup: CDR1 SGHRS, CDR2 YFSETQ. The length of the CDR3 is 16 residues. Trimming removed 4 bases from V and 6 bases from J; junction bases left unmatched: 8. The genes are TRBV5-1 and TRBJ2-3; 13 positions agree with TRBD2. This TCR came from a woman in her forties or fifties with acute or convalescent COVID-19. The specimen sequenced was peripheral blood. The CDR3 loop is CASSGRLAGGSDTQYF. As DNA, the CDR3 is TGCGCCAGCAGCGGAAGACTAGCGGGGGGATCGGATACGCAGTATTTT.